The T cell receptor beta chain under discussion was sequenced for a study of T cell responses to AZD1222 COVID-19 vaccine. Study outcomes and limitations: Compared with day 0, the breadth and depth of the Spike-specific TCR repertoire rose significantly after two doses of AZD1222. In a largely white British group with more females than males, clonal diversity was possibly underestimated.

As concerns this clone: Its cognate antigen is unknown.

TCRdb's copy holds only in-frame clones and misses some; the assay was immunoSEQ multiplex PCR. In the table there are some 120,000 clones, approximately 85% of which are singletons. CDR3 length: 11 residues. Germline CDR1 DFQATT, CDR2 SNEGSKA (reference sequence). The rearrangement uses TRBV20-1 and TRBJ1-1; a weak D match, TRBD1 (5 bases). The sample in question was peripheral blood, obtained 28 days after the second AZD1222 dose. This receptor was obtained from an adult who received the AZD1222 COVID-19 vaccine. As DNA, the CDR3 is TGCAAAGGAGGGGTGAACACTGAAGCTTTCTTT. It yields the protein CKGGVNTEAFF.